The rows below give T cell receptor beta chains drawn from one sample of a study of blood T cell repertoires in COVID-19. Data came from immunoSEQ multiplex PCR; TCRdb stores just in-frame clones and leaves some out. The sample has roughly 250,000 clones; 75% to 85% are singletons. The source material was peripheral blood. Receptors originate from a human donor in a cohort sampled during active COVID-19. Both conserved end residues are part of each CDR3. The D gene is left open where the match is weak. Only part of the rows carry a size: once, few, many, or a class if the clone is expanded.

>13|-|TRBJ1-1|TRBV18|-
CASSLTEGTEAFF
TGTGCCAGCTCACTAACCGAGGGCACTGAAGCTTTCTTT
>15|-|TRBJ2-1|TRBV19|once
CASSMRRSSYNEQFF
TGTGCCAGTAGTATGCGGCGGAGCTCCTACAATGAGCAGTTCTTC
>17|-|TRBJ2-5|TRBV4-1|once
CASSQGPSAARRETQYF
TGCGCCAGCAGCCAAGGACCTAGCGCGGCCCGGAGAGAGACCCAGTACTTC
>15|TRBD1|TRBJ2-1|TRBV18|few
CASSPEQGAENEQFF
TGTGCCAGCTCACCTGAACAGGGGGCCGAAAATGAGCAGTTCTTC
>17|-|TRBJ2-3|TRBV10-3|once
CAISDPGLRGATDTQYF
TGTGCCATCAGTGACCCCGGACTAAGGGGAGCAACAGATACGCAGTATTTT
>13|TRBD1|TRBJ2-5|TRBV29-1|once
CSVGTGGQETQYF
TGCAGCGTTGGGACAGGGGGCCAAGAGACCCAGTACTTC
>16|-|TRBJ1-3|TRBV28|-
CASIPGGGLSGNTIYF
TGTGCCAGCATCCCTGGGGGGGGGCTCTCTGGAAACACCATATATTTT
>16|TRBD1|TRBJ2-5|TRBV3-1/TRBV3-2|-
CASTSGTGGFRETQYF
TGTGCCAGCACCTCCGGGACAGGGGGTTTCCGGGAGACCCAGTACTTC
>14|TRBD1|TRBJ1-2|TRBV7-2|few
CASSLGGTAHGYTF
TGTGCCAGCAGCTTAGGGGGGACAGCTCATGGCTACACCTTC
>17|TRBD2|TRBJ2-5|TRBV14|-
CASSPLGPSGGSETQYF
TGTGCCAGCAGCCCCCTTGGCCCGAGCGGGGGATCAGAGACCCAGTACTTC
>16|TRBD1|TRBJ2-1|TRBV24-1|-
CATSDPSRRGRNEQFF
TGTGCCACCAGTGATCCATCGAGAAGGGGGCGAAATGAGCAGTTCTTC
>12|-|TRBJ1-2|TRBV29-1|-
CSAGQRNYGYTF
TGCAGCGCCGGACAGAGGAACTATGGCTACACCTTC
>14|-|TRBJ1-1|TRBV2|-
CASSEALGGTEAFF
TGTGCCAGCAGTGAAGCGCTTGGGGGGACTGAAGCTTTCTTT
>14|-|TRBJ1-1|TRBV5-6|-
CASSPGQLRTEAFF
TGTGCCAGCAGCCCGGGACAACTTCGCACTGAAGCTTTCTTT
>13|-|TRBJ1-3|TRBV11-3|-
CASGQNSGNTIYF
TGTGCCAGCGGACAGAACTCTGGAAACACCATATATTTT
>13|-|TRBJ1-1|TRBV7-3|-
CASSRGQHTEAFF
TGTGCCAGCAGCCGAGGACAGCACACTGAAGCTTTCTTT
>13|-|TRBJ1-1|TRBV7-9|once
CASSPVYSTEAFF
TGTGCCAGCAGCCCCGTCTATTCGACTGAAGCTTTCTTT
>15|TRBD2|TRBJ2-1|TRBV10-2|many
CASSPSGGPSNEQFF
TGCGCCAGCAGCCCTAGCGGGGGCCCCTCAAATGAGCAGTTCTTC
>13|TRBD1|TRBJ2-7|TRBV15|-
CATCRDRGYEQYF
TGTGCCACCTGTCGGGACAGGGGCTACGAGCAGTACTTC
>14|TRBD1|TRBJ1-2|TRBV7-9|-
CASSPTGSPYGYTF
TGTGCCAGCAGCCCGACAGGGTCCCCATATGGCTACACCTTC
>16|TRBD1|TRBJ1-1|TRBV7-9|once
CASSPWRGTDHTEAFF
TGTGCCAGCAGCCCTTGGAGGGGGACAGACCACACTGAAGCTTTCTTT
>17|TRBD2|TRBJ2-5|TRBV27|-
CASSFPGLAGVVETQYF
TGTGCCAGCAGTTTCCCTGGACTAGCGGGAGTCGTGGAGACCCAGTACTTC
>15|TRBD2|TRBJ2-7|TRBV5-1|-
CASSLRVVSGGEQYF
TGCGCCAGCAGCCTGCGGGTGGTTAGCGGGGGCGAGCAGTACTTC
>15|TRBD2|TRBJ2-7|TRBV11-2|medium-sized
CASSSGLAGTYEQYF
TGTGCCAGCAGCTCTGGACTAGCGGGAACCTACGAGCAGTACTTC
>14|-|TRBJ1-4|TRBV6-5|-
CASSRGQLNEKLFF
TGTGCCAGCAGTCGAGGACAACTTAATGAAAAACTGTTTTTT
>13|TRBD1|TRBJ1-2|TRBV6-1|-
CASSEVNRGGYTF
TGTGCCAGCAGTGAAGTCAACAGGGGGGGCTACACCTTC
>15|TRBD1|TRBJ2-3|TRBV14|-
CASSQRTGGTDTQYF
TGTGCCAGCAGCCAAAGGACAGGGGGCACAGATACGCAGTATTTT
>13|-|TRBJ2-4|TRBV5-1|-
CASSFGGRNIQYF
TGCGCCAGCAGCTTTGGTGGGAGAAACATTCAGTACTTC
>18|TRBD1|TRBJ1-5|TRBV24-1|-
CATTDGDRSPNSNQPQHF
TGTGCCACCACTGACGGGGACAGGAGCCCTAATAGCAATCAGCCCCAGCATTTT
>15|TRBD2|TRBJ2-6|TRBV28|-
CASSRGGTGANVLTF
TGTGCCAGCAGTCGGGGGGGAACTGGGGCCAACGTCCTGACTTTC
>14|-|TRBJ2-5|TRBV19|-
CASSNTGPASTQYF
TGTGCCAGTAGTAATACAGGTCCAGCTAGTACCCAGTACTTC
>15|-|TRBJ2-6|TRBV7-9|-
CASRPLEAGANVLTF
TGTGCCAGCAGGCCGTTAGAAGCCGGGGCCAACGTCCTGACTTTC
>12|-|TRBJ2-7|TRBV11-2|-
CASSLGAARQYF
TGTGCCAGCAGCTTAGGGGCCGCTCGGCAGTACTTC
>15|TRBD2|TRBJ2-3|TRBV11-2|-
CASSPLAVSTDTQYF
TGTGCCAGCAGCCCCCTAGCGGTCAGCACAGATACGCAGTATTTT
>16|-|TRBJ2-5|TRBV19|-
CASSRAAGSSLETQYF
TGTGCCAGTAGTCGGGCTGCGGGCAGTTCCTTAGAGACCCAGTACTTC
>14|-|TRBJ2-7|TRBV6-5|-
CASSHQGSSYEQYF
TGTGCCAGCAGCCACCAGGGGAGCTCCTACGAGCAGTACTTC
>14|-|TRBJ2-5|TRBV28|-
CASSSSGGSETQYF
TGTGCCAGCAGTTCGTCTGGAGGCTCGGAGACCCAGTACTTC
>14|-|TRBJ2-5|TRBV6-2/TRBV6-3|-
CASSTTGNGETQYF
TGTGCCAGCAGCACCACAGGGAATGGGGAGACCCAGTACTTC
>14|-|TRBJ1-4|TRBV7-9|-
CASSLAAANEKLFF
TGTGCCAGCAGCCTAGCCGCGGCTAATGAAAAACTGTTTTTT
>14|TRBD1|TRBJ1-3|TRBV28|once
CASRPTGTGNTIYF
TGTGCCAGCAGACCGACAGGGACTGGAAACACCATATATTTT
>13|TRBD1|TRBJ2-1|TRBV19|-
CASSADRLNEQFF
TGTGCCAGTAGCGCGGACAGGCTCAATGAGCAGTTCTTC
>14|-|TRBJ1-6|TRBV28|-
CASRTGQPNSPLHF
TGTGCCAGCAGAACGGGACAACCTAATTCACCCCTCCACTTT
>15|TRBD2|TRBJ2-5|TRBV6-2/TRBV6-3|-
CASSSRTSVRETQYF
TGTGCCAGCAGTTCCCGGACTAGCGTAAGGGAGACCCAGTACTTC
>15|-|TRBJ1-2|TRBV7-9|-
CASSPEWDINYGYTF
TGTGCCAGCAGCCCCGAATGGGACATTAACTATGGCTACACCTTC
>15|-|TRBJ2-7|TRBV28|-
CASSGTGGGWYEQYF
TGTGCCAGCAGCGGAACCGGAGGGGGCTGGTACGAGCAGTACTTC
>14|-|TRBJ1-6|TRBV27|-
CASGDSSTGSPLHF
TGTGCCAGCGGCGACAGCTCCACTGGTTCACCCCTCCACTTT
>19|-|TRBJ2-3|TRBV7-8|-
CASSLALQGLATGTDTQYF
TGTGCCAGCAGCTTAGCGCTACAGGGCCTCGCGACGGGCACAGATACGCAGTATTTT
>15|-|TRBJ2-3|TRBV3-1/TRBV3-2|-
CASSQSPVSTDTQYF
TGTGCCAGCAGCCAATCCCCGGTTAGCACAGATACGCAGTATTTT